This TCR beta chain was sequenced in a study of shared clonotypes between healthy human individuals. General study results and limits: Some clonotypes were shared by all four sorted-subset donors, while others were not shared. The non-shared ones had lower generation probabilities than the shared ones. Investigators expected sequencing depth to affect clonotype sharing among donors. Generally, naive subsets came out with larger estimated richness than memory subsets.

The table came from immunoSEQ multiplex PCR; TCRdb's copy has only in-frame clones and leaves some out. This sample has some 2,500,000 clones; 90% to 95% occur once, and the top ten carry about 0.34%. Note on this clone: The antigen is unknown.

CDR3 length equals 15 residues. V lost 4 bases and J lost 0, with 11 bases in between. Per the germline V gene, CDR1 is SGHRS and CDR2 is YFSETQ. The chain recombines TRBV5-1 with TRBJ1-3, with D perhaps TRBD1 (6 bases). The source of this sequence is a man aged 18-30 years in good health. Some clones in this sample may be carry-over from other donors' samples. Sequencing was carried out using naive CD4+ T cells from PBMCs. Subset of the sample: CD45RA+ positively selected. In nucleotides, the CDR3 is TGCGCCAGCAGCCCGGGACACCTCTCTGGAAACACCATATATTTT. Amino acid sequence: CASSPGHLSGNTIYF.